This TCR beta chain was documented in a study of blood T cell repertoires in COVID-19. The repertoire was sequenced with immunoSEQ multiplex PCR; TCRdb's copy has only in-frame clones and lacks some. The table has about 16,000 clones, approximately 86% seen once. Germline CDR1 MDHEN, CDR2 SYDVKM. This CDR3 spans 15 amino acids. V lost 7 bases to trimming and J lost 2 bases; unmatched junction nucleotides: 7. The source material was peripheral blood. The TCR sequence derives from a human donor in a cohort sampled during active COVID-19. The chain joins TRBV28 to TRBJ2-1; 8 bases match TRBD2. Written as DNA, the CDR3 is TGTGCCAGCAATTCCCCCGGGAGGGCCTACAATGAGCAGTTCTTC. Translating gives CASNSPGRAYNEQFF. Full variable domain (remainder filled in from reference TRBV28 and TRBJ2-1): DVKVTQSSRYLVKRTGEKVFLECVQDMDHENMFWYRQDPGLGLRLIYFSYDVKMKEKGDIPEGYSVSREKKERFSLILESASTNQTSMYLCASNSPGRAYNEQFFGPGTRLTVL.